Listed below are T cell receptor beta chains from one sample, sequenced in a study of Graves' ophthalmopathy and Graves' hyperthyroidism. TCRdb reanalysed the multiplex PCR reads using MiXCR and keeps one entry per CDR3 protein. The sample carries fewer than 600,000 distinct CDR3 sequences, approximately 15% recorded once. The sequenced sample consisted of blood. These receptors were obtained from a woman aged 25 to 39 with Graves' ophthalmopathy. Both conserved end residues are part of each CDR3. The D gene is left open where the match is weak. Only part of the rows carry a size: once, few, many, or a class if the clone is expanded.

. | many | TRBJ1-1 | TRBV10-3 | TGTGCCATCAGTTTCAGTGAGAGCACTGAAGCTTTCTTT | CAISFSESTEAFF
. | few | TRBJ1-5 | TRBV12-3/TRBV12-4 | TGTGCCAGCACCAAGGGGGGAGGCAATCAGCCCCAGCATTTT | CASTKGGGNQPQHF
. | many | TRBJ1-5 | TRBV20-1 | TGCAGTGCTAGTAGGGCAGATAGCAATCAGCCCCAGCATTTT | CSASRADSNQPQHF
. | . | TRBJ1-2 | TRBV3-1 | TGTGCCAGCAGCCAAGAAGGACTCCCCGGCGGCTACACCTTC | CASSQEGLPGGYTF
. | many | TRBJ1-5 | TRBV6-1 | TGTGCCACAGGGAGGGGGTTAAGCAATCAGCCCCAGCATTTT | CATGRGLSNQPQHF
. | many | TRBJ2-6 | TRBV7-9 | TGTGCCAGCAGCTTAACGCCCTCTGGGGCCAACGTCCTGACTTTC | CASSLTPSGANVLTF
. | many | TRBJ1-1 | TRBV29-1 | TGCAGCGGAAACAGGGATTACACTGAAGCTTTCTTT | CSGNRDYTEAFF
. | . | TRBJ1-1 | TRBV30 | TGTGCCTGGAGATACAGGTACACTGAAGCTTTCTTT | CAWRYRYTEAFF
. | many | TRBJ2-7 | TRBV6-2/TRBV6-3 | TGTGCCAGCAGTTACGTTGAGGAGACCTCCTACGAGCAGTACTTC | CASSYVEETSYEQYF
TRBD2 | . | TRBJ2-2 | TRBV6-1 | TGTGCCAGCAGCGACCCAGGGAGGGGCACCGGGGAGCTGTTTTTT | CASSDPGRGTGELFF
. | many | TRBJ2-7 | TRBV6-1 | TGTGCCAGCAGTGAAGGGGGGGACTACGAGCAGTACTTC | CASSEGGDYEQYF
. | . | TRBJ2-7 | TRBV28 | TGTGCCAGCAGTTTATTGGCAAGGGGCAGGTACGAGCAGTACTTC | CASSLLARGRYEQYF
. | many | TRBJ1-5 | TRBV7-8 | TGTGCCAGCAGCGTCAGTGAGGTACCCAATCAGCCCCAGCATTTT | CASSVSEVPNQPQHF
TRBD1 | many | TRBJ2-7 | TRBV29-1 | TGCAGCGGCGGACAGGGGAGTGGGGGAGAGCAGTACTTC | CSGGQGSGGEQYF
TRBD1 | many | TRBJ2-5 | TRBV24-1 | TGTGCCACCAGTGAACCGACAGGGGGGATGAAGGAGACCCAGTACTTC | CATSEPTGGMKETQYF
TRBD1 | many | TRBJ1-1 | TRBV27 | TGTGCCAGCAGTTTAGGGACAGGGACAACTGAAGCTTTCTTT | CASSLGTGTTEAFF
. | many | TRBJ2-7 | TRBV6-5 | TGTGCCAGCAGTTCTTTGCCCTACGAGCAGTACTTC | CASSSLPYEQYF
. | many | TRBJ1-5 | TRBV4-1 | TGCGCCAGCAGCCAAGGCCGTACACAGCCCCAGCATTTT | CASSQGRTQPQHF
. | many | TRBJ2-7 | TRBV28 | TGTGCCAGCAGTCTCCAGGGAGGTGGGGACGAGCAGTACTTC | CASSLQGGGDEQYF
. | many | TRBJ2-2 | TRBV6-5 | TGTGCCAGCAGTTATCATCCCCAGGGGGAGCTGTTTTTT | CASSYHPQGELFF
TRBD1 | . | TRBJ1-2 | TRBV6-4 | TGTGCCAGCAGTAGACTGGGACAGGCCCTAGTGGAAGGCTACACCTTC | CASSRLGQALVEGYTF
. | many | TRBJ1-1 | TRBV28 | TGTGCCAGCAGTCCATCATCGCCGGGGGGTAAAGGCACTGAAGCTTTCTTT | CASSPSSPGGKGTEAFF
. | many | TRBJ1-2 | TRBV25-1 | TGTGCCAGCAGTGTCGGGGGTCGCGGTGGCTACACCTTC | CASSVGGRGGYTF
. | many | TRBJ1-5 | TRBV28 | TGTGCCAGCAGTTTAAAGGTAGGGCTAAATCAGCCCCAGCATTTT | CASSLKVGLNQPQHF
. | . | TRBJ1-1 | TRBV2 | TGTGCCAGAAGACAGATAGGTACGGATTCCACTGAAGCTTTCTTT | CARRQIGTDSTEAFF
. | many | TRBJ2-2 | TRBV19 | TGTGCCAGTAGTAGAAGAAGGGGGACCGGGGAGCTGTTTTTT | CASSRRRGTGELFF
TRBD2 | . | TRBJ2-7 | TRBV24-1 | TGTGCCACCAGTGACGCGATACGGACTAGCGGGAGATACGAGCAGTACTTC | CATSDAIRTSGRYEQYF
. | . | TRBJ2-7 | TRBV20-1 | TGCAGTTGGGAAGATCGATTGGTCTACGAGCAGTACTTC | CSWEDRLVYEQYF
. | many | TRBJ2-6 | TRBV12-3/TRBV12-4 | TGTGCCAGCAGCCCCCAGACCTCTGGGGCCAACGTCCTGACTTTC | CASSPQTSGANVLTF
. | many | TRBJ2-7 | TRBV12-3/TRBV12-4 | TGTGCCAGCAGTTCATTTCAGGGAGGGGGCGAGCAGTACTTC | CASSSFQGGGEQYF
TRBD2 | many | TRBJ2-7 | TRBV7-9 | TGTGCCAGCAGCCCCAGCGGGACCACCTACGAGCAGTACTTC | CASSPSGTTYEQYF
. | . | TRBJ1-5 | TRBV6-1 | TGTGCCAGCAGTGAACCGACGACAGTTTATAGCAATCAGCCCCAGCATTTT | CASSEPTTVYSNQPQHF
. | . | TRBJ2-7 | TRBV6-1 | TGTGCCAGCAGCGAAATGGGGTACGAGCAGTACTTC | CASSEMGYEQYF
. | many | TRBJ1-3 | TRBV28 | TGTGCCAGCAGTTTGAGAAACACCATATATTTT | CASSLRNTIYF
TRBD1 | few | TRBJ1-2 | TRBV30 | TGTGCCTGGAGTCCCGGGACAGGGTCAAGCTATGGCTACACCTTC | CAWSPGTGSSYGYTF
. | many | TRBJ1-1 | TRBV7-2 | TGTGCCAGCAGCTTTAGAGGGAAGGGGGATGAAGCTTTCTTT | CASSFRGKGDEAFF
. | many | TRBJ1-1 | TRBV5-1 | TGCGCCAGCAGCCCTCTCGGGGGGCCCACTGAAGCTTTCTTT | CASSPLGGPTEAFF
. | many | TRBJ1-6 | TRBV7-9 | TGTGCCAGCAGCCCCTGGGCCTACACCTATAATTCACCCCTCCACTTT | CASSPWAYTYNSPLHF
. | many | TRBJ1-1 | TRBV27 | TGTGCCAGCAGTCCAGAGACCGGGAATACTGAAGCTTTCTTT | CASSPETGNTEAFF
. | many | TRBJ1-1 | TRBV4-1 | TGCGCCAGCAGCCTACGACAGCAAATGAACACTGAAGCTTTCTTT | CASSLRQQMNTEAFF
TRBD2 | many | TRBJ2-2 | TRBV7-8 | TGTGCCAGCAGCGTAACCGGGACTAGCGCGACGAACACCGGGGAGCTGTTTTTT | CASSVTGTSATNTGELFF
TRBD1 | many | TRBJ1-1 | TRBV6-5 | TGTGCCAGCAGTTACGAGGGCAGGGGGCTCACTGAAGCTTTCTTT | CASSYEGRGLTEAFF
TRBD1 | many | TRBJ1-6 | TRBV3-1 | TGTGCCAGCAGCCAAGGAGCAGGGGGCGGTTCACCCCTCCACTTT | CASSQGAGGGSPLHF
TRBD1 | . | TRBJ1-1 | TRBV5-4 | TGTGCCAGCAGCTTGGGAATCGACAGGGGGCGTTCGAACACTGAAGCTTTCTTT | CASSLGIDRGRSNTEAFF
. | many | TRBJ2-7 | TRBV12-3/TRBV12-4 | TGTGCCAGCACCCAAACGGTAGGCCCCGGGTACGAGCAGTACTTC | CASTQTVGPGYEQYF
. | . | TRBJ1-3 | TRBV11-2 | TGTGCCAGCAGCTTAGATAGAAAGGCTGGAAACACCATATATTTT | CASSLDRKAGNTIYF
TRBD1 | many | TRBJ1-2 | TRBV12-3/TRBV12-4 | TGTGCCAGCAGTTTAGGACAGGGCCAGCTCTATGGCTACACCTTC | CASSLGQGQLYGYTF
TRBD1 | . | TRBJ1-1 | TRBV6-1 | TGTGCCAGCAGTGAACAGACAGGGCGGGACACTGAAGCTTTCTTT | CASSEQTGRDTEAFF
TRBD2 | . | TRBJ2-5 | TRBV5-4 | TGTGCCAGCAGCTTGTCGGCGGGAGTCGAAGAGACCCAGTACTTC | CASSLSAGVEETQYF
. | . | TRBJ2-7 | TRBV24-1 | TGTGCCACCAGTGAGTCAGGGAGTTTGGGCGAGCAGTACTTC | CATSESGSLGEQYF
TRBD1 | few | TRBJ2-2 | TRBV20-1 | TGCAGTGCTAGACATAAACAGGGGATCGACACCGGGGAGCTGTTTTTT | CSARHKQGIDTGELFF